One sample yielded the 19 T cell receptor beta chains listed below, sequenced in a study of T-cell reconstitution after alpha-beta-depleted transplantation in children. Unique molecular identifiers were incorporated into the prepared TCRbeta library. MiXCR, applied by TCRdb to the PCR reads, yields one record per CDR3 protein. The sample consists of about 460,000 distinct CDR3 sequences, around 10% of them appearing once. The material sequenced was PBMCs, mostly from graft donor cells, taken 180 days after TCRalphabeta/CD19-depleted stem cell transplant. The source is a female patient younger than 10 who had a stem cell transplant for aplastic anemia, so the T cells may come from the graft donor.

The chain couples TRBV14 to TRBJ2-1; no clear D. The CDR3 spans 13 residues. Germline CDR1 and CDR2: SGHDN and FVKESK. V was pared by 1 base and J by 4 bases, with 5 bases between. The CDR3 bases are TGTGCCAGCAGCCAAGTTATTTACAATGAGCAGTTCTTC. Amino acid sequence: CASSQVIYNEQFF.

This clonotype has only a few counts. V and J are TRBV18 and TRBJ2-7, with a tentative D call TRBD1 (6 bases). Germline V gene sequence: CDR1 KGHSH, CDR2 LQKENI. Trimming stripped 3 bases from V and 2 bases from J, with 14 bases between. The CDR3 has 15 amino acids. DNA for the CDR3: TGTGCCAGCTCACCGGGGGCAGGGCTGGCCTACGAGCAGTACTTC. The encoded protein is CASSPGAGLAYEQYF.

The chain employs TRBV19 and TRBJ1-5; 8 nucleotides agree with TRBD1. This CDR3 has 18 residues. Germline CDR1 reads LNHDA; CDR2 reads SQIVND (reference sequence). V trimming: 2 bases; J trimming: 6 bases; junction bases outside the gene matches: 15. The DNA for the CDR3 is TGTGCCAGTAGTATACTGCCTCCAGGGCAGGGGGCGAGTCAGCCCCAGCATTTT. Encoded protein: CASSILPPGQGASQPQHF.

This clonotype was observed many times. The chain recombines TRBV5-1 with TRBJ1-2; D is undetermined. CDR1 is SGHRS and CDR2 is YFSETQ in the germline V gene. Trimming cost V 0 bases and J 3 bases, with 6 bases left between them. The CDR3 extends over 13 amino acids. Here the CDR3 DNA reads TGCGCCAGCAGCTTGGGCAGTGACTATGGCTACACCTTC. As protein: CASSLGSDYGYTF.

This clonotype was recorded many times. The chain uses TRBV5-4 and TRBJ1-2; perhaps TRBD1 as D (6 bases). The germline gives CDR1 SGHNT, CDR2 YYREEE (reference sequence). The CDR3 is 16 amino acids. Trimming cost V 2 bases and J 1 base, with 15 bases left between them. CDR3 bases: TGTGCCAGCAGCTTCGTAACGGGACAACTTAACTATGGCTACACCTTC. Amino acid sequence: CASSFVTGQLNYGYTF.

This clonotype was seen a few times. The genes are TRBV3-1 and TRBJ2-5; a weak D match, TRBD1 (6 bases). CDR3 length equals 16 residues. Trimming took 3 bases from V and 0 from J, leaving 14 bases between them. In germline, CDR1 is LGHDT, CDR2 YNNKEL (reference sequence). The CDR3 coding sequence is TGTGCCAGCAGCCAGGCCGGGACATCTTACCAAGAGACCCAGTACTTC. This sequence encodes CASSQAGTSYQETQYF.

V usage is TRBV28 and J usage is TRBJ2-7, with 7 bases identical to TRBD1. CDR1 and CDR2 from the germline V gene are MDHEN and SYDVKM. The CDR3 sequence is 11 residues long. J lost 12 bases, V lost 5 bases, and 7 bases had no gene match. CDR3: CASSLGDSVYF. DNA for the CDR3: TGTGCCAGCAGTCTGGGGGACAGCGTGTACTTC.

The table lists this clonotype with a few counts. This rearrangement joins TRBV24-1 to TRBJ2-5, with 7 bases fitting TRBD2. The CDR3 has 16 residues. CDR1 is KGHDR, CDR2 SFDVKD, per germline. Trimming cost V 6 bases and J 1 base; bases outside gene matches: 10. The CDR3 nucleotides read TGTGCCACCAGTTGGGGCGGGAGTGGCGCCCAAGAGACCCAGTACTTC. Its protein product is CATSWGGSGAQETQYF.

Here the CDR3 reads CASSERSGRWSYEQYF. DNA of the CDR3: TGTGCCAGCAGTGAACGAAGCGGGAGGTGGTCCTACGAGCAGTACTTC. The chain employs TRBV6-1 and TRBJ2-7, with 9 bases lining up with TRBD2. The trim removed 2 bases at V and 1 base at J, leaving 6 bases unmatched. Germline lookup yields CDR1 MNHNS and CDR2 SASEGT. The CDR3 sequence is 16 residues long.

This clonotype showed up just a few times. The V gene is TRBV28, the J gene TRBJ2-7; 7 nucleotides align to TRBD1. The germline CDR1 and CDR2 sequences are MDHEN and SYDVKM. The trim removed 3 bases at V and 2 bases at J, leaving 7 bases unmatched. This CDR3 is 15 amino acids long. CDR3 DNA sequence: TGTGCCAGCAGTTTGCTCCCGGGACAGACCTACGAGCAGTACTTC. Translating it yields CASSLLPGQTYEQYF.

A remark on this clonotype: It is unclear where the CDR3 begins or ends on the DNA, so no DNA is shown, and the CDR3 is as TCRdb lists it. The chain combines TRBV12-3 or TRBV12-4 with TRBJ2-7; the table gives TRBD1 as D, unverified against the DNA. The CDR3 is 15 residues long, counting both termini. CDR3 in amino acids: CASSFGAGGFYEQYV.

The gene calls are TRBV27 and TRBJ1-6, with 8 bases that match TRBD1. The CDR3 spans 12 residues. V was pared by 3 bases and J by 13 bases, with 2 bases of the junction left unmatched. The germline gives CDR1 MNHEY, CDR2 SMNVEV (reference sequence). The CDR3 coding sequence is TGTGCCAGCAGTTTGAACAGGGGGCCCCTCCACTTT. Translating gives CASSLNRGPLHF.

This clonotype was seen a few times. The chain employs TRBV10-2 and TRBJ2-3, with D perhaps TRBD1 (7 bases). Germline lookup yields CDR1 WSHSY and CDR2 SAAADI. Trimming took 8 bases from V and 7 from J, leaving 16 bases between them. The CDR3 has 13 residues. The CDR3 loop reads CASVGAGGYTQYF. In DNA form, the CDR3 reads TGCGCCAGCGTGGGGGCAGGGGGGTATACGCAGTATTTT.

V gene TRBV7-3 combines with J gene TRBJ1-1; the D gene is possibly TRBD1 (5 bases). The CDR3 spans 15 residues. Germline CDR1 SGHTA, CDR2 FQGTGA. V was trimmed by 5 bases and J by 6 bases, leaving 19 bases between them. Here the CDR3 DNA reads TGTGCCAGCAGCCACACAGGCGGCCCCACCGCTGAAGCTTTCTTT. As protein: CASSHTGGPTAEAFF.

This clonotype was observed a few times. J is TRBJ2-7 and V is TRBV29-1; 7 bases are a match to TRBD1. The ends lost 0 bases at V and 7 bases at J; junction bases unmatched: 3. Germline-derived CDR1 and CDR2 are SQVTM and ANQGSEA. This CDR3 region has 12 residues. For the CDR3, the DNA is TGCAGCGTTGAAGAAGGGGGCGGGGAGCAGTACGTC. Amino acid sequence: CSVEEGGGEQYV.

The J gene is TRBJ1-5, the V gene TRBV20-1; D possibly corresponds to TRBD1 (6 bases). V was trimmed by 0 bases and J by 5 bases, leaving 11 bases between them. CDR1 is DFQATT, CDR2 SNEGSKA, per germline (reference sequence). The CDR3 has 14 residues. Written as DNA, the CDR3 is TGCAGTGCTAGAGATACTACAGGGTATCAGCCCCAGCATTTT. This codes for CSARDTTGYQPQHF.

This chain uses TRBV29-1 with TRBJ2-7; tentatively, D is TRBD1 (6 bases). Trimming shortened V by 4 bases and J by 4 bases, and 11 bases separated the two germline ends. The CDR3 has 12 residues. Per germline, CDR1 SQVTM and CDR2 ANQGSEA. In nucleotides, the CDR3 is TGCAGCGTTGGGACAGATCTTTACGAGCAGTACGTC. Amino acid sequence: CSVGTDLYEQYV.

In its sample, this clonotype was seen many times. The chain has TRBV12-3 or TRBV12-4 and TRBJ1-2; no definite D call. CDR3 length: 15 residues. V dropped 3 bases and J dropped 0 bases, with 11 bases sitting between them. Written as DNA, the CDR3 is TGTGCCAGCAGTTTTTCCATACAAGCTAACTATGGCTACACCTTC. Amino acid sequence: CASSFSIQANYGYTF.

This clonotype was seen only a few times. This chain joins TRBV10-1 and TRBJ2-5, with 7 bases matching TRBD1. Per the germline V gene, CDR1 is WNHNN and CDR2 is SYGVQD (reference sequence). The CDR3 consists of 17 residues. V was clipped by 8 bases and J by 1 base; unmatched bases: 16. The DNA for the CDR3 is TGCGCCAGCCCCCAGTTCCCGGGACAGAACTTCCAAGAGACCCAGTACTTC. Translation gives CASPQFPGQNFQETQYF.